Following are 8 T cell receptor beta chains from one sample sequenced in a study of T-cell reconstitution after alpha-beta-depleted transplantation in children. The library targeted TCRbeta and was prepared with unique molecular identifiers. Each CDR3 protein is one row after TCRdb ran MiXCR on the PCR reads. The sample shows more than 150,000 distinct CDR3 sequences, approximately 15% of them seen only once. This material consisted of PBMCs from the stem cell graft donor, taken from the stem cell graft. These receptors all stem from a human donor who donated a stem cell graft to a child with acute lymphoblastic leukemia.

The chain carries TRBV7-8 and TRBJ2-2; no clear D gene. The CDR3 is 17 residues long. V was cut by 6 bases and J by 8 bases, with 25 bases left in between. The V gene's germline CDR1 is SGHVS and CDR2 FQNEAQ. The CDR3 nucleotides read TGTGCCAGCAGTCCCCCTCCCGAATATGGGTTGCAAGGGGAGCTGTTTTTT. This sequence encodes CASSPPPEYGLQGELFF.

Ten or more counts support this clonotype. This chain links TRBV5-1 with TRBJ2-7; D remains unclear. Germline CDR1 SGHRS, CDR2 YFSETQ. Trimming cost V 0 bases and J 6 bases, with 10 bases left between them. The CDR3 consists of 13 residues. CDR3 protein: CASSLEQFFEQYF. CDR3 coding DNA: TGCGCCAGCAGCTTGGAACAATTTTTCGAGCAGTACTTC.

In its sample, this clonotype was seen many times. The J gene is TRBJ2-5, the V gene TRBV7-9; a weak D match, TRBD1 (6 bases). The length of the CDR3 is 14 residues. Trimming removed 4 bases at V and 5 bases at J, with 14 bases between. The germline V gene encodes CDR1 SEHNR and CDR2 FQNEAQ (reference sequence). CDR3 in amino acids: CASSSDTGWETQYF. The DNA of the CDR3 is TGTGCCAGCAGCTCCGATACAGGGTGGGAGACCCAGTACTTC.

This clonotype came up many times. The chain joins TRBV29-1 to TRBJ1-4; weak D call: TRBD1 (5 bases). Germline V lookup: CDR1 SQVTM, CDR2 ANQGSEA. The V gene lost 6 bases and the J gene lost 7 bases, with 9 bases spanning the gap. The CDR3 has 11 residues. CDR3 bases: TGCAGCGTCCAGGGAGTTGAAAAACTGTTTTTT. It encodes CSVQGVEKLFF. Complete variable domain (other parts from reference TRBV29-1 and TRBJ1-4): SAVISQKPSRDICQRGTSLTIQCQVDSQVTMMFWYRQQPGQSLTLIATANQGSEATYESGFVIDKFPISRPNLTFSTLTVSNMSPEDSSIYLCSVQGVEKLFFGSGTQLSVL.

V usage is TRBV20-1 and J usage is TRBJ1-5; 9 nucleotides match TRBD1. The junction had 2 bases not matched to a gene; V was cut back by 4 bases and J by 7 bases. This CDR3 spans 12 amino acids. Germline V gene lookup returns CDR1 DFQATT and CDR2 SNEGSKA (reference sequence). CDR3 nucleotide sequence: TGCAGTGCTAACAGGGGGCACCAGCCCCAGCATTTT. This codes for CSANRGHQPQHF.

This clonotype was detected a few times. V usage is TRBV6-5 and J usage is TRBJ2-1, with 11 bases fitting TRBD2. V lost 6 bases and J lost 1; bases outside the gene matches: 5. CDR3 length: 16 amino acids. Germline CDR1 and CDR2: MNHEY and SVGAGI. The CDR3 nucleotides read TGTGCCAGCAGCCTGGGACTAGCGGCTTCCTACAATGAGCAGTTCTTC. It translates to CASSLGLAASYNEQFF.

This clonotype appeared a few times. The rearrangement links TRBV7-8 to TRBJ2-5, with no clear D. Germline CDR1 SGHVS, CDR2 FQNEAQ. The germline V and J ends were trimmed by 0 bases and 3 bases, with 11 bases remaining between them. The length of the CDR3 is 15 residues. The CDR3 loop is CASSLASAEEETQYF. CDR3 sequence (DNA): TGTGCCAGCAGCTTAGCCTCCGCAGAGGAAGAGACCCAGTACTTC.

This clonotype came up many times. The chain joins TRBV5-1 to TRBJ1-5; D not resolved. The ends were cut back, 0 bases at V and 0 bases at J, with 7 bases in the middle. The germline gives CDR1 SGHRS, CDR2 YFSETQ. CDR3 length: 15 residues. The CDR3 nucleotides are TGCGCCAGCAGCTTGGAACCGTATAGCAATCAGCCCCAGCATTTT. It encodes CASSLEPYSNQPQHF. The full variable domain, with the rest looked up from reference TRBV5-1 and TRBJ1-5, is KAGVTQTPRYLIKTRGQQVTLSCSPISGHRSVSWYQQTPGQGLQFLFEYFSETQRNKGNFPGRFSGRQFSNSRSEMNVSTLELGDSALYLCASSLEPYSNQPQHFGDGTRLSIL.